These 15 T cell receptor beta chains were sequenced from one sample in a study of T cell repertoires in cytomegalovirus infection (dated by TCRdb to between 2019 and 2020). Sequencer: Illumina HiSeq 1500. TCRdb reran the public reads through fastp at Q25 and MiXCR, keeping productive beta chains. Rows matching on CDR3 protein sequence are summarized as one entry with the most common DNA and genes. Within this sample are 900,000 to 950,000 distinct CDR3 sequences, with around 32% of them counted one time only. The top ten clones comprise roughly an eighth of the sample. Their target antigens are unknown. According to the study, the label for this sample's treatment or condition signals: in vitro stimulation with specific CMV peptide epitopes to enrich CMV-specific T cells. Sequences were derived from cultured CD8+ T cells from PBMCs, sampled from culture after CMV antigen stimulation. All receptors come from a human donor in good health (CMV status not recorded). Some clones in this sample may be carry-over from other donors' samples.

On this clonotype itself: The CDR3 ends on some other residue instead of the conserved phenylalanine or tryptophan, so this is likely a read error. The rearrangement links TRBV7-9 to TRBJ1-5, with 10 nucleotides matching TRBD1. Trimming cost V 5 bases and J 2 bases; bases outside gene matches: 3. There are 15 residues in the CDR3. Per the germline V gene, CDR1 is SEHNR and CDR2 is FQNEAQ (reference sequence). This CDR3 reads CASSPGTGGNQPQHY. CDR3 DNA sequence: TGTGCCAGCAGCCCTGGGACAGGGGGCAATCAGCCCCAGCATTAT.

The gene calls are TRBV7-9 and TRBJ1-1; 12 bases are a match to TRBD1. Germline V gene lookup returns CDR1 SEHNR and CDR2 FQNEAQ (reference sequence). V trimming: 5 bases; J trimming: 5 bases; junction bases outside the gene matches: 15. The CDR3 has 18 amino acids. CDR3 bases: TGTGCCAGCAGCCCCCACCTGGGACAGGGGGCCCCCAAAACTGAAGCTTTCTTT. This gives the protein CASSPHLGQGAPKTEAFF.

This clonotype was seen once. The chain combines TRBV20-1 with TRBJ1-5; TRBD1 is a possible D gene (5 bases). This CDR3 contains 15 residues. Germline assignment: CDR1 DFQATT and CDR2 SNEGSKA (reference sequence). The V gene lost 6 bases and the J gene lost 2 bases, with 17 bases spanning the gap. The CDR3 sequence: CSALGGVNGNQPQHF. The CDR3 coding sequence is TGCAGTGCCCTCGGGGGAGTGAATGGCAATCAGCCCCAGCATTTT.

Only one count was recorded for this clonotype. V and J are TRBV27 and TRBJ1-1; no definite D call. The CDR3 contains 14 residues. Germline V gene sequence: CDR1 MNHEY, CDR2 SMNVEV (reference sequence). V was shortened by 4 bases and J by 2 bases, with 11 bases between the two germline ends. The CDR3 spells CASSYRAGNTEAFF. CDR3 nucleotides: TGTGCCAGCAGTTATAGGGCCGGAAACACTGAAGCTTTCTTT.

This clonotype was seen a few times. CDR3 in DNA: TGTGCCAGTAGTCCTCTAGGGGGGGTGGCAGATACGCAGTATTTT. This encodes CASSPLGGVADTQYF. The chain combines TRBV19 with TRBJ2-3; perhaps TRBD2 as D (7 bases). From germline, CDR1 is LNHDA and CDR2 SQIVND (reference sequence). The CDR3 is 15 amino acids. Trimming pared 5 bases from V and 4 bases from J, leaving 16 bases between.

The chain has TRBV15 and TRBJ1-2, with 10 positions matching TRBD1. Per germline, CDR1 LNHNV and CDR2 YYDKDF (reference sequence). Trimming took 4 bases from V and 6 from J; bases not matched to a gene: 14. There are 17 residues in the CDR3. Here the CDR3 DNA reads TGTGCCACCAGCACGGAATATACGACAGGGGGCATACATGGCTACACCTTC. Protein sequence: CATSTEYTTGGIHGYTF.

This clonotype was seen only a few times. V and J are TRBV6-5 and TRBJ2-3, with 10 bases fitting TRBD2. CDR1 and CDR2 from the germline V gene are MNHEY and SVGAGI. This CDR3 contains 16 residues. The V gene end was trimmed by 5 bases and the J gene end by 1 base; junction bases not matched to a gene: 6. This chain's CDR3 is CASSTGLAAGTDTQYF. In DNA, the CDR3 is TGTGCCAGCAGTACCGGACTAGCGGCAGGCACAGATACGCAGTATTTT.

This clonotype was seen ten or more times. This rearrangement joins TRBV27 to TRBJ1-5; no firm D call. The germline V and J ends were trimmed by 4 bases and 0 bases, with 7 bases remaining between them. This CDR3 region has 14 residues. The germline CDR1 and CDR2 sequences are MNHEY and SMNVEV (reference sequence). As DNA, the CDR3 is TGTGCCAGCAGTTCTCTCGGTAGCAATCAGCCCCAGCATTTT. It specifies CASSSLGSNQPQHF.

This clonotype has just a few counts. V is TRBV19 and J is TRBJ1-2; unclear D gene. This CDR3 spans 10 amino acids. Germline-derived CDR1 and CDR2 are LNHDA and SQIVND (reference sequence). The CDR3 loop reads CATENYGYTF. The CDR3 DNA follows: TGTGCAACAGAGAACTATGGCTACACCTTC.

This clonotype has more than one count but fewer than ten. The chain has TRBV11-1 and TRBJ2-7; D is undetermined. The germline V and J ends were trimmed by 3 bases and 0 bases, with 18 bases remaining between them. Germline V CDR1 and CDR2: SGHAT, FQDESV (reference sequence). CDR3 length: 17 amino acids. In DNA, the CDR3 is TGTGCCAGCAGCTTCGTTTTTACCGGCGAAAGCTCCTACGAGCAGTACTTC. Translation: CASSFVFTGESSYEQYF.

A few counts support this clonotype. The rearrangement joins TRBV27 to TRBJ2-7; TRBD1 agrees at 8 bases. Germline V gene sequence: CDR1 MNHEY, CDR2 SMNVEV (reference sequence). Trimming at V came to 2 bases and at J to 3 bases, leaving 6 bases not matched to a gene. The CDR3 sequence is 15 residues long. In DNA, the CDR3 is TGTGCCAGCAGTTTACAGGGGGCAAAAAACTACGAGCAGTACTTC. Protein: CASSLQGAKNYEQYF.

There are a few counts of this clonotype. The chain carries TRBV10-3 and TRBJ1-2; the D gene is possibly TRBD1 (5 bases). This CDR3 is built from 12 residues. The germline V and J ends were trimmed by 2 bases and 4 bases, with 5 bases remaining between them. Looked up from germline, CDR1 is ENHRY and CDR2 is SYGVKD. CDR3 in amino acids: CAISEDSYGYTF. The CDR3 DNA follows: TGTGCCATCAGTGAGGACAGCTATGGCTACACCTTC.

This clonotype was observed a handful of times. This chain uses TRBV7-9 with TRBJ2-3; D possibly corresponds to TRBD1 (5 bases). The V end lost 2 bases, the J end lost 5 bases, and 14 bases lay between the germline ends. The germline CDR1 and CDR2 sequences are SEHNR and FQNEAQ (reference sequence). The length of the CDR3 is 15 residues. The CDR3 DNA is TGTGCCAGCAGCTTATTTATGGGGCAGGGAGATACGCAGTATTTT. Translation gives CASSLFMGQGDTQYF.

For this clonotype: This may be a read error, as it is one base from a much larger clone. The chain uses TRBV11-2 and TRBJ1-1; D call uncertain. Deletions cut 0 bases from V and 0 bases from J, with 8 bases between. The CDR3 sequence is 15 residues long. Germline V gene data show CDR1 as SGHAT and CDR2 as FQNNGV. In nucleotides, the CDR3 is TGTGCCAGCAGCTTAGAGGAGGCGGTGAACACTGAAGCTTTCTTT. It translates to CASSLEEAVNTEAFF.

The V call is TRBV27, the J call TRBJ2-7; unclear D gene. The length of the CDR3 is 14 residues. CDR1 and CDR2 from the germline V gene are MNHEY and SMNVEV (reference sequence). V lost 5 bases and J lost 3, with 14 bases in between. For the CDR3, the DNA is TGTGCCAGCAGTCTGGGTTTGAATCTCTACGAGCAGTACTTC. Residues: CASSLGLNLYEQYF.